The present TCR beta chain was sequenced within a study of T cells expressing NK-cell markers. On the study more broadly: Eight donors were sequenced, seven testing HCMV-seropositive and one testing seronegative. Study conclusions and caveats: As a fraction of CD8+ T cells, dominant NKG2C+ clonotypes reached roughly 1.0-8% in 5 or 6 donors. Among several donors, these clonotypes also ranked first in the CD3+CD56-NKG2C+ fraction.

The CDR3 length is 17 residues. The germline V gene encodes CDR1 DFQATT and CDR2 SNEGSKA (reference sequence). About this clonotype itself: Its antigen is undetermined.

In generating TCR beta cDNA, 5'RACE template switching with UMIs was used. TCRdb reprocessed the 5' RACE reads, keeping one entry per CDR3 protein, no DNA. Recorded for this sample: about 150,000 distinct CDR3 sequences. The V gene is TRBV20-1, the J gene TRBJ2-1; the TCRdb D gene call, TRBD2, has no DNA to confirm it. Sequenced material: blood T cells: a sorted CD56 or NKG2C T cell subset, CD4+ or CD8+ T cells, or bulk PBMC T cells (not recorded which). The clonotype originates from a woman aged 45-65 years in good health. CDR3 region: CSARDPGTSGRQAEQFF.